This TCR beta chain comes out of a study of blood T cell repertoires in COVID-19. Original processing methods: Reference gene primer amplification gave nucleated cell count estimates. Sequencing was performed with immunoSEQ multiplex PCR; in TCRdb, only in-frame clones are kept and a portion is missing. V, J and clone size were drawn from that table, and D and trimming were deduced from the DNA. The table has around 52,000 clones, around 80% seen once. Comments on this clone: This sample includes further DNA sequences coding for the same CDR3.

Trimming took 8 bases from V and 10 from J; bases not matched to a gene: 9. There are 13 residues in the CDR3. The germline V gene has CDR1 SGHRS and CDR2 YFSETQ. This sequence was found in a human donor in a cohort sampled during active COVID-19. The V call is TRBV5-1, the J call TRBJ1-4; 9 bases are shared with TRBD1. The sample consisted of peripheral blood. The CDR3 DNA reads TGCGCCAGTAGCCAGGAACAGGGGGCAAAACTGTTTTTT. Its protein is CASSQEQGAKLFF.